This is a list of T cell receptor beta chains from one sample in a study of blood T cell repertoires in COVID-19. Sequencing used immunoSEQ multiplex PCR; TCRdb keeps in-frame clones, though not all of them. The sample yields 300,000 to 400,000 clones, about 86% seen once. Input material: PBMCs or T cells enriched from blood (not recorded which). These receptors all come from a woman between 40 and 55 years old with acute COVID-19. Each CDR3 is given with its conserved first and last residue. A D gene is named only where the DNA matches it firmly. Some rows mark clone size as missing; the rest say once, few, many or name a class of expanded clone.

TRBJ2-3 | TRBD2 | . | TRBV28 | CASSVGREVEDTQYF | TGTGCCAGCAGCGTCGGGCGGGAGGTTGAGGATACGCAGTATTTT
TRBJ2-3 | TRBD2 | . | TRBV7-3 | CASSLVGGTSTDTQYF | TGTGCCAGCAGCTTAGTCGGGGGGACTAGCACAGATACGCAGTATTTT
TRBJ1-2 | . | . | TRBV28 | CASSPRTPAGYGYTF | TGTGCCAGCAGTCCTCGGACTCCAGCTGGCTATGGCTACACCTTC
TRBJ1-1 | TRBD1 | once | TRBV28 | CASNFWDRGDTEAFF | TGTGCCAGCAACTTCTGGGACAGGGGGGACACTGAAGCTTTCTTT
TRBJ2-1 | . | once | TRBV5-6 | CASSLVVGNEQFF | TGTGCCAGCAGCTTGGTCGTCGGCAATGAGCAGTTCTTC
TRBJ1-1 | . | . | TRBV7-2 | CASSSGLLNTEAFF | TGTGCCAGCAGCTCCGGACTCCTGAACACTGAAGCTTTCTTT
TRBJ2-7 | TRBD2 | . | TRBV6-2/TRBV6-3 | CASSYTVSGSYEQYF | TGTGCCAGCAGTTATACCGTAAGCGGGAGCTACGAGCAGTACTTC
TRBJ1-2 | . | . | TRBV19 | CASSMPRRGELGYTF | TGTGCCAGTAGTATGCCAAGAAGGGGTGAACTTGGCTACACCTTC
TRBJ1-1 | . | . | TRBV2 | CASRRVLNTEAFF | TGTGCCAGCAGGAGGGTCCTGAACACTGAAGCTTTCTTT
TRBJ2-3 | . | . | TRBV19 | CASSINRGPITSTDTQYF | TGTGCCAGTAGTATTAACCGCGGGCCAATTACTAGCACAGATACGCAGTATTTT
TRBJ1-3 | TRBD1 | . | TRBV5-1 | CASSHGTDSGNTIYF | TGCGCCAGCAGCCATGGGACAGACTCTGGAAACACCATATATTTT
TRBJ1-2 | . | . | TRBV29-1 | CSVELQLSYGYTF | TGCAGCGTTGAGCTACAGCTATCCTATGGCTACACCTTC
TRBJ2-5 | TRBD2 | . | TRBV7-2 | CASSPQLAGGQETQYF | TGTGCCAGCAGCCCTCAACTAGCGGGAGGACAAGAGACCCAGTACTTC
TRBJ1-5 | . | . | TRBV27 | CASSSVVPTQASQPQHF | TGTGCCAGCAGTTCCGTTGTACCCACACAGGCTTCCCAGCCCCAGCATTTT
TRBJ1-3 | . | . | TRBV18 | CASSATSTGSISGNTIYF | TGTGCCAGCTCAGCGACTAGTACAGGCTCTATCTCTGGAAACACCATATATTTT
TRBJ1-2 | . | once | TRBV7-9 | CATRWAGGYGYTF | TGTGCCACCCGCTGGGCGGGGGGCTATGGCTACACCTTC
TRBJ2-1 | . | . | TRBV12-5 | CASGLVLLADSSYNEQFF | TGTGCTAGTGGTTTGGTACTTCTAGCGGACAGCTCCTACAATGAGCAGTTCTTC
TRBJ2-1 | . | . | TRBV11-2 | CASSETSRGSGEQFF | TGTGCCAGCAGCGAAACTAGCAGGGGGTCCGGTGAGCAGTTCTTC